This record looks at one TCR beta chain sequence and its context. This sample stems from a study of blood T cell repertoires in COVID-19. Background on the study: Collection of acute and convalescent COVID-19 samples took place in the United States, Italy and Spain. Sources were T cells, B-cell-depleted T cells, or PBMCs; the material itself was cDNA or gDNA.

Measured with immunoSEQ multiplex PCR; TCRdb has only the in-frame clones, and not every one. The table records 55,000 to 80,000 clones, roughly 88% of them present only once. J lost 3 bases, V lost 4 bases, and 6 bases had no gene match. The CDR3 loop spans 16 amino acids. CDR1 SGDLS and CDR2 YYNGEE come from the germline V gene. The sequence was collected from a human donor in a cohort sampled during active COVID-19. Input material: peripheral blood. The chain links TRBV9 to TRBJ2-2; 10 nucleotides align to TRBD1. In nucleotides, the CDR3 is TGTGCCAGCAGCCCGGACAGGGGGTACGACACCGGGGAGCTGTTTTTT. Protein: CASSPDRGYDTGELFF. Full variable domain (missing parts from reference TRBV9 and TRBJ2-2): DSGVTQTPKHLITATGQRVTLRCSPRSGDLSVYWYQQSLDQGLQFLIQYYNGEERAKGNILERFSAQQFPDLHSELNLSSLELGDSALYFCASSPDRGYDTGELFFGEGSRLTVL.